This T cell receptor (beta chain) originates from a study of blood T cell repertoires in COVID-19. Trimming shortened V by 5 bases and J by 9 bases, and 10 bases separated the two germline ends. Per germline, CDR1 MNHEY and CDR2 SVGEGT. The CDR3 contains 11 residues. Repertoires were generated with immunoSEQ multiplex PCR, while TCRdb's copy carries only in-frame clones and drops some. The data show about 130,000 clones, roughly 80% seen once. This receptor was identified in a man aged 55 to 70 who had recovered from COVID-19. J is TRBJ1-1 and V is TRBV6-2 or TRBV6-3, with D possibly being TRBD1 (5 bases). Sequencing input: peripheral blood. The CDR3 DNA reads TGTGCCAGCAGTCAGCGGGGCAAAGCTTTCTTT. It translates to CASSQRGKAFF.